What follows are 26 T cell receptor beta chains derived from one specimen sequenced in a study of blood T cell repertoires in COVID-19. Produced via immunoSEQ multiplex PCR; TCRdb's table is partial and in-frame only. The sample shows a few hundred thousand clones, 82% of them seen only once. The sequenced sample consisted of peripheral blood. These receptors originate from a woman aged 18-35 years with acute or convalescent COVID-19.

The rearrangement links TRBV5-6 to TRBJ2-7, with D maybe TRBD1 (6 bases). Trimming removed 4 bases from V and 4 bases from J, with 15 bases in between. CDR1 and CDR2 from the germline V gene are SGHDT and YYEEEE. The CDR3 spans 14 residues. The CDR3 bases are TGTGCCAGCAGCCGACGCAGGGGCGGGTACGAGCAGTACTTC. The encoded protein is CASSRRRGGYEQYF. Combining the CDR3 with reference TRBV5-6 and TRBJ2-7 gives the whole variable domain DAGVTQSPTHLIKTRGQQVTLRCSPKSGHDTVSWYQQALGQGPQFIFQYYEEEERQRGNFPDRFSGHQFPNYSSELNVNALLLGDSALYLCASSRRRGGYEQYFGPGTRLTVT.

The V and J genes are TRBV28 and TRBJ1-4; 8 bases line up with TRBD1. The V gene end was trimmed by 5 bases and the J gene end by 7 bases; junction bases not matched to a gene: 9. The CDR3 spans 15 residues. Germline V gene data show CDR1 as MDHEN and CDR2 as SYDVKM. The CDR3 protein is CASSGQTGVAEKLFF. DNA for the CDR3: TGTGCCAGCAGTGGGCAGACAGGGGTGGCTGAAAAACTGTTTTTT.

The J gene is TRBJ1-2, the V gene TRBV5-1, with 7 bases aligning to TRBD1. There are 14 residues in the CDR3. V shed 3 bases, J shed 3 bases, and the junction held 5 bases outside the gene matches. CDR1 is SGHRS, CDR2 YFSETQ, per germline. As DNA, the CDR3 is TGCGCCAGCAGCTACACCGACAGGGACTATGGCTACACCTTC. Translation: CASSYTDRDYGYTF.

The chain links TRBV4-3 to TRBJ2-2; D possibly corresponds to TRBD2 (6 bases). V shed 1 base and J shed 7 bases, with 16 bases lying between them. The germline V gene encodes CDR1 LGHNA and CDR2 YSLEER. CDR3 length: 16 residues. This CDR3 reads CASSQAAGRRFGELFF. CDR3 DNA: TGCGCCAGCAGCCAAGCGGCGGGACGGCGGTTCGGGGAGCTGTTTTTT.

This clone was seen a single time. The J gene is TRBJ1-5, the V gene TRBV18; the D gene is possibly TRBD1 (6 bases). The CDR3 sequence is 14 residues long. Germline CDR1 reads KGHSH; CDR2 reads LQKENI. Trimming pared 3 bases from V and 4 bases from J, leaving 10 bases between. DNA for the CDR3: TGTGCCAGCTCACCCGGACAGCAGAATCAGCCCCAGCATTTT. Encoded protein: CASSPGQQNQPQHF.

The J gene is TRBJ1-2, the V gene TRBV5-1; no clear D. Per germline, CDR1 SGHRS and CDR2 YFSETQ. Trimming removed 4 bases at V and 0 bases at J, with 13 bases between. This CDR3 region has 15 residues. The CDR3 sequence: CASSPDAGTNYGYTF. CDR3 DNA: TGCGCCAGCAGCCCCGACGCGGGGACTAACTATGGCTACACCTTC.

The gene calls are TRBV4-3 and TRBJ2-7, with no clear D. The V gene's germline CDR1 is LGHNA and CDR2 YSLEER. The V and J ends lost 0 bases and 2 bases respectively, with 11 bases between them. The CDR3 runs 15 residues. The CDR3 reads CASSQDLGGPYEQYF. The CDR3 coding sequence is TGCGCCAGCAGCCAAGATTTAGGCGGCCCCTACGAGCAGTACTTC.

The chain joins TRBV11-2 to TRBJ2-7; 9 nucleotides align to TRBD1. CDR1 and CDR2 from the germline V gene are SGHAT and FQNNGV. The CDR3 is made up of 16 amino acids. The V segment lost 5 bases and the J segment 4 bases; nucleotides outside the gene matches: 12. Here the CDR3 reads CASSPRTGAGRYEQYF. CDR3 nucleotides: TGTGCCAGCAGCCCCCGGACAGGGGCGGGAAGGTACGAGCAGTACTTC.

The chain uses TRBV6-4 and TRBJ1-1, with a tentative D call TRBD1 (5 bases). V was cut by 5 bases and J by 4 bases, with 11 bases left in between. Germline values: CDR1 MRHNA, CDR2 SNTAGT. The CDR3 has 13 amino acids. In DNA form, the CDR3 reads TGTGCCAGCAGTTCGACAGAGTCCACTGAAGCTTTCTTT. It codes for CASSSTESTEAFF.

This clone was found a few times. In DNA, the CDR3 is TGTGCCAGTAGTCCCACAGGGCATGGCTACACCTTC. This encodes CASSPTGHGYTF. V gene TRBV19 combines with J gene TRBJ1-2; D possibly corresponds to TRBD1 (6 bases). In germline, CDR1 is LNHDA, CDR2 SQIVND (reference sequence). This CDR3 has 12 residues. V was shortened by 5 bases and J by 6 bases, with 10 bases between the two germline ends.

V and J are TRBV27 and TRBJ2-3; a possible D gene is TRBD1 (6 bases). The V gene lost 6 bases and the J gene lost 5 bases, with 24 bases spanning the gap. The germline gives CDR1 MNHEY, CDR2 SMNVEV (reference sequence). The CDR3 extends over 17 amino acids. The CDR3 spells CASSRSPTGTPGDTQYF. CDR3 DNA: TGTGCCAGCAGCCGCTCCCCCACAGGGACCCCTGGAGATACGCAGTATTTT.

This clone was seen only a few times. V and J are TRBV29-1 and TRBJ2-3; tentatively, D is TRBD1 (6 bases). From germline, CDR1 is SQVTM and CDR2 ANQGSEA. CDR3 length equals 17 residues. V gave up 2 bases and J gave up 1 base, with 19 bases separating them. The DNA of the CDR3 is TGCAGCGTTGAAAGCCTCAGGGGAGTTAGGGGCACAGATACGCAGTATTTT. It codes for CSVESLRGVRGTDTQYF.

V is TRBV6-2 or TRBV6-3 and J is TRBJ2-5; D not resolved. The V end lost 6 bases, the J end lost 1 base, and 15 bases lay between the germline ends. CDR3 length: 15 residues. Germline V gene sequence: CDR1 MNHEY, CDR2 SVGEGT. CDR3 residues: CASSPSVGFQETQYF. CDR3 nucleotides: TGTGCCAGCAGCCCCAGTGTGGGCTTCCAAGAGACCCAGTACTTC.

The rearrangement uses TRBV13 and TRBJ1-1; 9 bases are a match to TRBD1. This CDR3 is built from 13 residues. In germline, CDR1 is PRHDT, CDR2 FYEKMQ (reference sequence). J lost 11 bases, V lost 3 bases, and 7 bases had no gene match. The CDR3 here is CASSFGQGWFAFF. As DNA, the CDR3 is TGTGCCAGCAGCTTCGGACAGGGGTGGTTCGCTTTCTTT.

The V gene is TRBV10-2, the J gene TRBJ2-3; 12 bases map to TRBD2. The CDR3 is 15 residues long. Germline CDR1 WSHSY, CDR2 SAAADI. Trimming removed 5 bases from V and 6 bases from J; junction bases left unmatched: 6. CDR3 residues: CASSQASGRADTQYF. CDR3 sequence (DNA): TGCGCCAGCAGTCAGGCTAGCGGGAGGGCGGATACGCAGTATTTT.

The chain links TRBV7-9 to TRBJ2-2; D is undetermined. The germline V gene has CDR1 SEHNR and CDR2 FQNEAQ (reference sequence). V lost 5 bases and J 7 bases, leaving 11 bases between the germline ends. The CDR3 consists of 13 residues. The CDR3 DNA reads TGTGCCAGCAGCCCGTTTCCGGGCGGGGAGCTGTTTTTT. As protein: CASSPFPGGELFF.

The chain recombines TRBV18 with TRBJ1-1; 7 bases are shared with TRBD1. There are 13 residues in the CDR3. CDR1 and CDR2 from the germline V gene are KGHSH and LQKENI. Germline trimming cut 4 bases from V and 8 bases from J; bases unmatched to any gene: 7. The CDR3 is CASSRLDRDEAFF. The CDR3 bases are TGTGCCAGCTCACGCCTAGACAGGGACGAAGCTTTCTTT.

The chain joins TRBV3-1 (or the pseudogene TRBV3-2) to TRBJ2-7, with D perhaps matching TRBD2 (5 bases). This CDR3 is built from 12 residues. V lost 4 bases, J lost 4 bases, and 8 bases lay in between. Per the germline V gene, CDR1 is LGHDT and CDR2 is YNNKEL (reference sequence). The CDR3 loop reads CASSPSGYEQYF. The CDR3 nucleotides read TGTGCCAGCAGCCCGTCGGGGTACGAGCAGTACTTC.

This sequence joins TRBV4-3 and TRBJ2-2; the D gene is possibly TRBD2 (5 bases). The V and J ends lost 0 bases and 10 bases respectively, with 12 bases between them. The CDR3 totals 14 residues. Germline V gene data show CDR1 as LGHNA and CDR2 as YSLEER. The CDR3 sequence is CASSQDLGVLELFF. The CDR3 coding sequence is TGCGCCAGCAGCCAAGATTTGGGAGTCCTGGAGCTGTTTTTT.

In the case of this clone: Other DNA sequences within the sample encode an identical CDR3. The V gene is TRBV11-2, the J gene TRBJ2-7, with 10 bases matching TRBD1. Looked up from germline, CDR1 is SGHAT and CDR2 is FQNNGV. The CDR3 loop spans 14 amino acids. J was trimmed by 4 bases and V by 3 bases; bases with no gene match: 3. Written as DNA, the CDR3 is TGTGCCAGCAGCTTGGGGACAGGGGCTTACGAGCAGTACTTC. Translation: CASSLGTGAYEQYF.

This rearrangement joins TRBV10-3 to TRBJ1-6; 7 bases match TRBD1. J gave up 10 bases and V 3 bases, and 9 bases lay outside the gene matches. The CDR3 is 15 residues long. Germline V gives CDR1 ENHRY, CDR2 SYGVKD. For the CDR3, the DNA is TGTGCCATCAGTGATCGACAGGGATCTAAGTCACCCCTCCACTTT. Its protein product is CAISDRQGSKSPLHF.

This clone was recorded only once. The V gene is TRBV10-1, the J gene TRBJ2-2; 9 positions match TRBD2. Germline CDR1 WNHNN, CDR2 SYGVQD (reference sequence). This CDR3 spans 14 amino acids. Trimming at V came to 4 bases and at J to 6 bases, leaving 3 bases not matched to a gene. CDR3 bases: TGCGCCAGCAGTGGTATAGCGGGAGCCGGGGAGCTGTTTTTT. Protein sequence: CASSGIAGAGELFF.

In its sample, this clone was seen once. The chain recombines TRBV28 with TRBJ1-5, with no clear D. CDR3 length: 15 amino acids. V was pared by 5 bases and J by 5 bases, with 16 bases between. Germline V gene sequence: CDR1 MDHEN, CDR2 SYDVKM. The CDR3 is CASSRSRLTDQPQHF. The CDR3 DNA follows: TGTGCCAGCAGTCGCTCCAGACTAACAGATCAGCCCCAGCATTTT.

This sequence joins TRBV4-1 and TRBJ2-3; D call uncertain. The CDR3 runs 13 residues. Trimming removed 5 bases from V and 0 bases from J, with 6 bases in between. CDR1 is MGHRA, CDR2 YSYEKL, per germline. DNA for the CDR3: TGCGCCAGCAGCGATACTAGCACAGATACGCAGTATTTT. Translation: CASSDTSTDTQYF.

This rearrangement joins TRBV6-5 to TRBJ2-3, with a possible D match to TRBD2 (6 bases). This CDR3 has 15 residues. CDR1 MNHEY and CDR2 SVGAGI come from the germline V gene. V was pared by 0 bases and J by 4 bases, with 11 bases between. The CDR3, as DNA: TGTGCCAGCAGTTACTCGGCGGGGCATGCAGATACGCAGTATTTT. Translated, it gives CASSYSAGHADTQYF.

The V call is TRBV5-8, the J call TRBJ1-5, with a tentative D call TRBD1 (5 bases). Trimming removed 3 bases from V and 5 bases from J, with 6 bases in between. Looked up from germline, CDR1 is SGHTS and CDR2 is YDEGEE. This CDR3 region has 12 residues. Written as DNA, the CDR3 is TGTGCCAGCAGCTCACAGGATCAGCCCCAGCATTTT. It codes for CASSSQDQPQHF.